This is a list of T cell receptor beta chains from one sample in a study of blood T cell repertoires in COVID-19. Sequenced by immunoSEQ multiplex PCR; TCRdb stores in-frame clones only, minus some. The sample lists around 75,000 clones; about 90% were seen once. Sample: peripheral blood. Receptors were obtained from a human donor in a cohort sampled during active COVID-19. Both conserved end residues are part of each CDR3. D genes are given only for firm matches. Part of the rows lack a size; the others show once, few, many or a class for expanded clones.

j_gene: TRBJ2-6
v_gene: TRBV7-2
abundance: .
d_gene: .
CDR3nt: TGTGCCAGCAGCCCTATGTTGGGCGGGGGGGCCAACGTCCTGACTTTC
CDR3aa: CASSPMLGGGANVLTF

j_gene: TRBJ1-1
v_gene: TRBV19
abundance: .
d_gene: .
CDR3nt: TGTGCCAGTCTAAGGAGGGGGGGCACTGAAGCTTTCTTT
CDR3aa: CASLRRGGTEAFF

j_gene: TRBJ2-3
v_gene: TRBV3-1/TRBV3-2
abundance: .
d_gene: TRBD2
CDR3nt: TGTGCCAGCAGCCAAATGGCGGGACTAGCGGGACCAAATACGCAGTATTTT
CDR3aa: CASSQMAGLAGPNTQYF

j_gene: TRBJ2-3
v_gene: TRBV10-3
abundance: .
d_gene: TRBD2
CDR3nt: TGTGCCATCAGTGGGGGCGGGGGAACAGATACGCAGTATTTT
CDR3aa: CAISGGGGTDTQYF

j_gene: TRBJ2-7
v_gene: TRBV19
abundance: .
d_gene: .
CDR3nt: TGTGCCAGTAGTACCCAGGGTACCGAGCAGTACTTC
CDR3aa: CASSTQGTEQYF

j_gene: TRBJ2-4
v_gene: TRBV3-1/TRBV3-2
abundance: .
d_gene: TRBD2
CDR3nt: TGTGCCAGCAGCCAAGGAGGCGGGGGGCCCAGCGGGATAGCCAAAAACATTCAGTACTTC
CDR3aa: CASSQGGGGPSGIAKNIQYF

j_gene: TRBJ2-5
v_gene: TRBV11-1
abundance: once
d_gene: .
CDR3nt: TGTGCCAGCAGCGAAGACAGGAGCCAAGAGACCCAGTACTTC
CDR3aa: CASSEDRSQETQYF

j_gene: TRBJ1-2
v_gene: TRBV13
abundance: .
d_gene: .
CDR3nt: TGTGCCAGCAGCTTACGAGGGGGTGGCTACACCTTC
CDR3aa: CASSLRGGGYTF

j_gene: TRBJ2-1
v_gene: TRBV7-3
abundance: .
d_gene: TRBD1
CDR3nt: TGTGCCAGCAGCCCAAGGACAGGGATGGCCAATGAGCAGTTCTTC
CDR3aa: CASSPRTGMANEQFF

j_gene: TRBJ1-5
v_gene: TRBV7-8
abundance: many
d_gene: TRBD1
CDR3nt: TGTGCCAGCAGAAAGGACAGGGGACGGGGTCAGCCCCAGCATTTT
CDR3aa: CASRKDRGRGQPQHF

j_gene: TRBJ1-4
v_gene: TRBV11-2
abundance: .
d_gene: TRBD1
CDR3nt: TGTGCCAGCAGCTCCATCATGGACAGGAATAATGAAAAACTGTTTTTT
CDR3aa: CASSSIMDRNNEKLFF

j_gene: TRBJ2-7
v_gene: TRBV7-6
abundance: .
d_gene: .
CDR3nt: TGTGCCAGTTCCCCGGAGGGTTTTGCAACGTACGAGCAGTACTTC
CDR3aa: CASSPEGFATYEQYF

j_gene: TRBJ2-1
v_gene: TRBV14
abundance: .
d_gene: TRBD2
CDR3nt: TGTGCCAGCAGCCCTAGCGGTAATGAGCAGTTCTTC
CDR3aa: CASSPSGNEQFF

j_gene: TRBJ2-3
v_gene: TRBV9
abundance: .
d_gene: TRBD2
CDR3nt: TGTGCCAGCAGCGTAAGTGTAGGAGGGATGAAGACTAGCGGGACGGCAGATACGCAGTATTTT
CDR3aa: CASSVSVGGMKTSGTADTQYF

j_gene: TRBJ2-1
v_gene: TRBV27
abundance: .
d_gene: TRBD2
CDR3nt: TGTGCCAGCAGGGCAGGGCCGGTAGCGGGAGGGTCGCGGGAGCAGTTCTTC
CDR3aa: CASRAGPVAGGSREQFF

j_gene: TRBJ1-1
v_gene: TRBV3-1/TRBV3-2
abundance: .
d_gene: .
CDR3nt: TGTGCCAGCAGCCAAGTTTACAGGGAGGGAACTGAAGCTTTCTTT
CDR3aa: CASSQVYREGTEAFF

j_gene: TRBJ1-1
v_gene: TRBV3-1/TRBV3-2
abundance: .
d_gene: .
CDR3nt: TGTGCCAGCAGCCAAGATCGCGGGAACACTGAAGCTTTCTTT
CDR3aa: CASSQDRGNTEAFF

j_gene: TRBJ1-6
v_gene: TRBV19
abundance: .
d_gene: .
CDR3nt: TGTGCCAGTAGTGGAGGTTATTCACCCCTCCACTTT
CDR3aa: CASSGGYSPLHF

j_gene: TRBJ1-6
v_gene: TRBV28
abundance: .
d_gene: TRBD1
CDR3nt: TGTGCCAGCAGTTTACTCGGACAGGACCATTCACCCCTCCACTTT
CDR3aa: CASSLLGQDHSPLHF

j_gene: TRBJ2-1
v_gene: TRBV10-1
abundance: .
d_gene: TRBD2
CDR3nt: TGCGCCAGCAGTGAGGGACCGGGACTAGGCCCTAACAATGAGCAGTTCTTC
CDR3aa: CASSEGPGLGPNNEQFF

j_gene: TRBJ2-5
v_gene: TRBV5-1
abundance: .
d_gene: .
CDR3nt: TGCGCCAGCAGCCCGACCCCAGGGGCGGAGACCCAGTACTTC
CDR3aa: CASSPTPGAETQYF

j_gene: TRBJ1-3
v_gene: TRBV5-5
abundance: .
d_gene: TRBD1
CDR3nt: TGTGCCAGCAGCTTGGCGCTCCGGGACAGGGATGCTGGAAACACCATATATTTT
CDR3aa: CASSLALRDRDAGNTIYF

j_gene: TRBJ1-3
v_gene: TRBV28
abundance: .
d_gene: .
CDR3nt: TGTGCCAGCTCCTCAGAGGGGGTGAGGAGCTCTGGAAACACCATATATTTT
CDR3aa: CASSSEGVRSSGNTIYF

j_gene: TRBJ1-4
v_gene: TRBV7-2
abundance: .
d_gene: .
CDR3nt: TGTGCCAGCAGCCAACCGGGGGGTAGTTATGAAAAACTGTTTTTT
CDR3aa: CASSQPGGSYEKLFF